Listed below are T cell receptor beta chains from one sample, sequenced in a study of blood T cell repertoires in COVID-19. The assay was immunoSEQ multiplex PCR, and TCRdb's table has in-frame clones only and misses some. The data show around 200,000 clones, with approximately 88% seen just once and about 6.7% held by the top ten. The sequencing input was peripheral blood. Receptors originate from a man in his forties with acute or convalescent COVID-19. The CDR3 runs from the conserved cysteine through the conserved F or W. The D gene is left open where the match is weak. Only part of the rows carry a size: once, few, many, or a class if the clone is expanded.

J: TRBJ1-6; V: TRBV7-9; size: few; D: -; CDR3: CASSLMTGNSPLHF; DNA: TGTGCCAGCAGCTTGATGACCGGGAATTCACCCCTCCACTTT
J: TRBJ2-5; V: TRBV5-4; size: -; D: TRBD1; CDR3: CASSPGTEETQYF; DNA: TGTGCCAGCAGCCCTGGGACAGAAGAGACCCAGTACTTC
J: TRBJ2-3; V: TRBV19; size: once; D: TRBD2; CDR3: CASSIGGLAGLADTQYF; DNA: TGTGCCAGTAGTATAGGGGGACTAGCGGGGCTCGCAGATACGCAGTATTTT
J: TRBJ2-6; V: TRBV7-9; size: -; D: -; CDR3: CASSFSAAGKLPGANVLTF; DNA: TGTGCCAGCAGCTTCTCTGCGGCAGGGAAATTACCCGGGGCCAACGTCCTGACTTTC
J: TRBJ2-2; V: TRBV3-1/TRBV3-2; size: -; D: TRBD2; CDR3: CASSQRGGSGELFF; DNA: TGTGCCAGCAGCCAACGGGGGGGGAGCGGGGAGCTGTTTTTT
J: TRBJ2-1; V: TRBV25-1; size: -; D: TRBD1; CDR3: CASKMGGQGYNEQFF; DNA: TGTGCCAGCAAAATGGGGGGACAGGGATACAATGAGCAGTTCTTC
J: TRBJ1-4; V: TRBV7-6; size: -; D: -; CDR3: CASSLVVAGNEKLFF; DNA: TGTGCCAGCAGCTTAGTCGTCGCAGGGAATGAAAAACTGTTTTTT
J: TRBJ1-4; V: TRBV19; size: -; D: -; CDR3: CASRPGLANEKLFF; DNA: TGTGCCAGTAGACCGGGACTGGCTAATGAAAAACTGTTTTTT
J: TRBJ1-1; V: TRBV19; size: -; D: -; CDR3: CASSWQGNLNTEAFF; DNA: TGTGCCAGTAGCTGGCAGGGCAACCTGAACACTGAAGCTTTCTTT
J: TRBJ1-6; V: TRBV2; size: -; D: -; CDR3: CASIQKGGINSPLHF; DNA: TGTGCCAGCATCCAAAAGGGGGGGATAAATTCACCCCTCCACTTT
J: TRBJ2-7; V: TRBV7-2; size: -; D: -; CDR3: CASSEPTGLNEQYF; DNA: TGTGCCAGCAGCGAGCCGACAGGACTCAACGAGCAGTACTTC
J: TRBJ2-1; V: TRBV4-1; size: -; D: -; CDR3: CASSQALANEQFF; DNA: TGCGCCAGCAGCCAAGCCCTCGCGAATGAGCAGTTCTTC
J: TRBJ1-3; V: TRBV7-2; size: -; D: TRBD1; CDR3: CASSTEDRVGGNTIYF; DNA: TGTGCCAGCAGCACCGAGGACAGGGTTGGTGGAAACACCATATATTTT
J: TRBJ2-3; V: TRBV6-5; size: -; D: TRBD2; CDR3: CASSRGGVEDTQYF; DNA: TGTGCCAGCAGTCGGGGAGGGGTGGAAGATACGCAGTATTTT
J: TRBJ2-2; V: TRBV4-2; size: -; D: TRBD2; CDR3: CASSQGTSGGAGTGELFF; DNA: TGTGCCAGCAGCCAGGGGACTAGCGGGGGGGCTGGCACCGGGGAGCTGTTTTTT
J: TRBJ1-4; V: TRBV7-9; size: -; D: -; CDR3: CASSSPGGTNEKLFF; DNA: TGTGCCAGCAGCTCACCCGGGGGGACTAATGAAAAACTGTTTTTT
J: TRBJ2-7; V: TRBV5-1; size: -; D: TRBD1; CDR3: CASSSTRDRGYYEQYF; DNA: TGCGCCAGCAGCTCCACGAGGGACAGGGGGTACTACGAGCAGTACTTC
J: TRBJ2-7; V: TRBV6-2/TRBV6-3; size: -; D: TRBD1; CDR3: CASSYSTGVPSYEQYF; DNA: TGTGCCAGCAGTTACTCGACAGGGGTTCCCTCCTACGAGCAGTACTTC
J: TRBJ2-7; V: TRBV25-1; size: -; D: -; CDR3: CASSVGAGEQYF; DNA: TGTGCCAGCAGTGTGGGGGCGGGCGAGCAGTACTTC
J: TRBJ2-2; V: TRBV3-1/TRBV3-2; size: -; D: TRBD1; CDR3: CASSPRSGQGIGELFF; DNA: TGTGCCAGCAGCCCACGATCCGGACAGGGAATCGGGGAGCTGTTTTTT
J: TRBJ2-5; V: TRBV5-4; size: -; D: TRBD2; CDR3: CASSLVGRGGGQETQYF; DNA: TGTGCCAGCAGCTTGGTTGGGCGGGGGGGCGGACAAGAGACCCAGTACTTC
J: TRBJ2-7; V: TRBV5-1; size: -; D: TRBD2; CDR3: CASSISGTSAYEQYF; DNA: TGCGCCAGCAGCATTTCCGGGACTAGCGCCTACGAGCAGTACTTC
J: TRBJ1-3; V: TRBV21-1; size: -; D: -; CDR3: CASSKAKGQGANTIYF; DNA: TGTGCCAGCAGCAAAGCTAAGGGACAGGGAGCGAACACCATATATTTT
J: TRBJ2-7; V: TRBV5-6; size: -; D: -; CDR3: CASSLGQIEQYF; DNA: TGTGCCAGCAGCTTGGGACAGATTGAGCAGTACTTC
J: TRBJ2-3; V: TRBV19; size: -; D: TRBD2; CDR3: CASSGSSGVSDTQYF; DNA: TGTGCCAGTAGTGGTAGTAGCGGGGTCAGCGATACGCAGTATTTT
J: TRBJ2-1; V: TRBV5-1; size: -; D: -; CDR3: CASRIFGASEGNEQFF; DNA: TGCGCCAGCAGGATCTTCGGGGCTAGCGAGGGTAATGAGCAGTTCTTC
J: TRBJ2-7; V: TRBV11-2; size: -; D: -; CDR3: CASSLGGAGRYEQYF; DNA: TGTGCCAGCAGCTTAGGAGGGGCAGGGAGGTACGAGCAGTACTTC
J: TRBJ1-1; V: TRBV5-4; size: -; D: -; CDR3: CASSSPQAGGTEAFF; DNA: TGTGCCAGCAGCTCCCCTCAGGCGGGTGGCACTGAAGCTTTCTTT
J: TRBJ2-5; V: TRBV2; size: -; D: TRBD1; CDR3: CASRPGQVLETQYF; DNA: TGTGCCAGCAGACCCGGACAGGTTCTCGAGACCCAGTACTTC
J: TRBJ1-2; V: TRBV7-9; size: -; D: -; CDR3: CASSLVSGYTF; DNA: TGTGCCAGCAGCTTAGTTAGTGGCTACACCTTC
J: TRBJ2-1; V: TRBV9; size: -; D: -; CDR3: CASSVIENYNEQFF; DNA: TGTGCCAGCAGCGTTATTGAGAACTACAATGAGCAGTTCTTC
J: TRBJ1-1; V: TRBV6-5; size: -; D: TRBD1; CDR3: CASRQTGGEYTEAFF; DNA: TGTGCCAGCAGGCAAACAGGGGGAGAGTACACTGAAGCTTTCTTT